The present T cell receptor (beta chain) was sequenced within a study of T-cell reconstitution after alpha-beta-depleted transplantation in children. On this clonotype: A much larger clonotype is one base distant, so this may be a read error.

CDR3 length: 16 amino acids. Germline V gene sequence: CDR1 SGHAT, CDR2 FQNNGV. V lost 2 bases, J lost 9 bases, and 11 bases stayed unmatched. Construction of the TCRbeta library involved unique molecular identifiers. MiXCR, run by TCRdb on the PCR reads, gives a single entry per CDR3 protein. The table shows roughly 250,000 distinct CDR3 sequences, with less than 9% occurring only once. The V and J genes are TRBV11-2 and TRBJ2-1, with 9 bases identical to TRBD2. The sequence was obtained from a male patient aged 10-17 years who had a stem cell transplant for acute lymphoblastic leukemia, so the T cells may come from the graft donor. Sequences were derived from PBMCs, mostly from graft donor cells, sampled 180 days after TCRalphabeta/CD19-depleted stem cell transplant. The CDR3 spells CASSLLLAGAQGEQFF. Here the CDR3 DNA reads TGTGCCAGCAGCTTATTGTTAGCGGGAGCCCAGGGTGAGCAGTTCTTC.